These 23 T cell receptor beta chains share one sample of origin, sequenced in a study of T-cell reconstitution after alpha-beta-depleted transplantation in children. Unique molecular identifiers were incorporated when the TCRbeta library was constructed. TCRdb analysed the PCR reads with MiXCR anew, one entry per CDR3 protein. Of 350,000 to 400,000 distinct CDR3 sequences in the sample, roughly 22% were seen once. The sample consisted of PBMCs from the stem cell graft donor, taken from the stem cell graft. The receptors were gathered from a human donor who donated a stem cell graft to a child with acute myeloid leukemia.

The chain carries TRBV5-1 and TRBJ1-1; maybe TRBD1 (6 bases). Trimming removed 6 bases at V and 4 bases at J, with 13 bases between. The length of the CDR3 is 13 residues. Germline-derived CDR1 and CDR2 are SGHRS and YFSETQ. The DNA of the CDR3 is TGCGCCAGCAAGATCGCAGGGGTCACTGAAGCTTTCTTT. It specifies CASKIAGVTEAFF.

This clonotype came up a few times. CDR3 loop: CASSLGALANYEQYF. The CDR3 region has the DNA TGCGCCAGCAGCTTAGGGGCGCTAGCGAACTACGAGCAGTACTTC. The genes are TRBV5-1 and TRBJ2-7, with D perhaps TRBD2 (6 bases). Germline lookup yields CDR1 SGHRS and CDR2 YFSETQ. The CDR3 covers 15 residues. The V and J ends lost 2 bases and 3 bases respectively, with 15 bases between them.

The sample holds a few counts of this clonotype. This chain joins TRBV24-1 and TRBJ1-5, with D tentatively TRBD1 (6 bases). With 4 bases removed from V and 6 bases from J, the gap between germline ends came to 12 bases. Germline V CDR1 and CDR2: KGHDR, SFDVKD. The CDR3 is 14 residues long. The CDR3: CATSEAGTSQPQHF. CDR3 nucleotide sequence: TGTGCCACCAGTGAAGCCGGGACAAGTCAGCCCCAGCATTTT.

This CDR3 reads CASTSGGEINYGYTF. The CDR3 nucleotides are TGTGCCAGCACCTCTGGAGGAGAGATTAACTATGGCTACACCTTC. This rearrangement joins TRBV28 to TRBJ1-2, with no clear D. Germline CDR1 MDHEN, CDR2 SYDVKM. The CDR3 consists of 15 residues. Trimming pared 7 bases from V and 1 base from J, leaving 16 bases between.

V and J are TRBV28 and TRBJ2-1; D is possibly TRBD2 (6 bases). Germline CDR1 reads MDHEN; CDR2 reads SYDVKM. V was shortened by 6 bases and J by 8 bases, with 20 bases between the two germline ends. This CDR3 is 15 amino acids long. CDR3 amino acids: CASSLRLVFSDEQFF. The CDR3 nucleotides are TGTGCCAGCAGCCTTAGACTAGTCTTTAGCGATGAGCAGTTCTTC. The complete variable domain, with remaining parts taken from reference TRBV28 and TRBJ2-1, reads DVKVTQSSRYLVKRTGEKVFLECVQDMDHENMFWYRQDPGLGLRLIYFSYDVKMKEKGDIPEGYSVSREKKERFSLILESASTNQTSMYLCASSLRLVFSDEQFFGPGTRLTVL.

This clonotype was recorded at least ten times. The genes are TRBV12-3 or TRBV12-4 and TRBJ2-1; TRBD1 matches at 7 bases. The CDR3 totals 15 residues. Trimming removed 8 bases from V and 0 bases from J; junction bases left unmatched: 7. In DNA, the CDR3 is TGTGCCAGCGCCTCAGACAGGGCCTCCTACAATGAGCAGTTCTTC. Encoded protein: CASASDRASYNEQFF.

The rearrangement uses TRBV29-1 and TRBJ2-3; D gene uncertain. V gave up 6 bases and J gave up 4 bases, with 11 bases separating them. The V gene's germline CDR1 is SQVTM and CDR2 ANQGSEA. There are 12 residues in the CDR3. CDR3 amino acids: CSVLASADTQYF. Written as DNA, the CDR3 is TGCAGCGTCCTCGCTAGTGCAGATACGCAGTATTTT.

This clonotype has ten or more counts. This rearrangement joins TRBV29-1 to TRBJ2-1; 10 bases are a match to TRBD2. The CDR3 spans 14 residues. V gave up 6 bases and J gave up 3 bases; unmatched junction bases: 5. Germline V CDR1 and CDR2: SQVTM, ANQGSEA. The DNA of the CDR3 is TGCAGCGTACACCGGACTAGCGGCTACAATGAGCAGTTCTTC. It codes for CSVHRTSGYNEQFF.

Only a few counts were recorded for this clonotype. The rearrangement joins TRBV28 to TRBJ2-2, with 9 bases matching TRBD1. The CDR3 extends over 14 amino acids. Losses at the gene ends were 6 bases for V and 7 bases for J; bases not matched to a gene: 6. Germline V lookup: CDR1 MDHEN, CDR2 SYDVKM. The CDR3 bases are TGTGCCAGCAGGACACAGGGGGCAGGCGGGGAGCTGTTTTTT. Translated: CASRTQGAGGELFF.

This sequence joins TRBV7-2 and TRBJ2-5; TRBD2 is a possible D gene (5 bases). This CDR3 is 14 amino acids long. The germline V and J ends were trimmed by 2 bases and 6 bases, with 13 bases remaining between them. The germline gives CDR1 SGHTA, CDR2 FQGNSA. The CDR3 sequence is CASSLSPGMKTQYF. The DNA of the CDR3 is TGTGCCAGCAGCTTAAGCCCGGGAATGAAGACCCAGTACTTC.

This sequence joins TRBV4-1 and TRBJ2-1; D ambiguous. Trimming took off 5 bases at V and 4 bases at J, with 12 bases between the two ends. The V gene's germline CDR1 is MGHRA and CDR2 YSYEKL. CDR3 length: 14 amino acids. The CDR3 protein is CASSFTELYNEQFF. Here the CDR3 DNA reads TGCGCCAGCAGCTTTACCGAGCTATACAATGAGCAGTTCTTC.

The V gene is TRBV11-2, the J gene TRBJ2-1, with 7 bases that match TRBD2. This CDR3 spans 13 amino acids. The germline V gene has CDR1 SGHAT and CDR2 FQNNGV. J lost 15 bases, V lost 2 bases, and 10 bases had no gene match. CDR3 bases: TGTGCCAGCAGCTTACGAAATGGACTAGTTACGTTCTTC. Protein: CASSLRNGLVTFF.

This clonotype was counted only a few times. V usage is TRBV12-3 or TRBV12-4 and J usage is TRBJ2-1, with 8 bases fitting TRBD2. The CDR3 contains 14 residues. V lost 4 bases and J lost 9; bases outside the gene matches: 8. The CDR3, as DNA: TGTGCCAGCAGTTCGCCGGGAGGGCCTCGTGAGCAGTTCTTC. Protein product: CASSSPGGPREQFF.

V and J are TRBV29-1 and TRBJ2-3; possibly TRBD1 for D (5 bases). From germline, CDR1 is SQVTM and CDR2 ANQGSEA. The CDR3 spans 15 residues. The V end was cut by 4 bases, the J end by 0 bases, with 14 bases between. The CDR3 nucleotides read TGCAGCGTTGCCCCCCGGCAGGGAAGCACAGATACGCAGTATTTT. Translation gives CSVAPRQGSTDTQYF.

Only a few counts were recorded for this clonotype. The chain recombines TRBV5-1 with TRBJ2-7; 7 nucleotides align to TRBD2. CDR3 size: 16 residues. CDR1 and CDR2 (germline): SGHRS, YFSETQ. V lost 3 bases to trimming and J lost 1 base; unmatched junction nucleotides: 10. The DNA for the CDR3 is TGCGCCAGCAGCTGGGCCGGGACTATCAAATCCTACGAGCAGTACTTC. Translated, it gives CASSWAGTIKSYEQYF.

The chain carries TRBV7-6 and TRBJ1-5; D is uncertain. CDR1 and CDR2 (germline): SGHVS, FNYEAQ. CDR3 length: 15 amino acids. V lost 3 bases, J lost 3 bases, and 12 bases lay in between. The CDR3 region has the DNA TGTGCCAGCAGCTTGGATGGATCGAACAATCAGCCCCAGCATTTT. It translates to CASSLDGSNNQPQHF.

This clonotype was picked up many times. The rearrangement uses TRBV29-1 and TRBJ2-1; D remains unclear. Germline loops: CDR1 SQVTM, CDR2 ANQGSEA. The CDR3 spans 15 residues. V lost 7 bases and J lost 0, with 16 bases in between. This CDR3 is CSAAYSWNSYNEQFF. CDR3 sequence (DNA): TGCAGCGCTGCCTATAGCTGGAACTCCTACAATGAGCAGTTCTTC.

The chain has TRBV5-6 and TRBJ2-3; D could derive from TRBD1 or TRBD2 (5 bases each). Per germline, CDR1 SGHDT and CDR2 YYEEEE. The germline V and J ends were trimmed by 6 bases and 5 bases, with 16 bases remaining between them. This CDR3 comprises 14 residues. The CDR3: CASKTGTVGDTQYF. CDR3 DNA sequence: TGTGCCAGCAAGACGGGGACGGTGGGAGATACGCAGTATTTT.

This clonotype was counted many times. The chain combines TRBV4-3 with TRBJ2-1, with TRBD2 identical over 7 bases. CDR1 is LGHNA and CDR2 is YSLEER in the germline V gene. J lost 4 bases, V lost 0 bases, and 6 bases had no gene match. CDR3 length equals 16 residues. The CDR3 sequence is CASSQDSAGEYNEQFF. CDR3 DNA: TGCGCCAGCAGCCAAGATAGCGCGGGAGAATACAATGAGCAGTTCTTC.

The sample holds a few counts of this clonotype. The chain uses TRBV20-1 and TRBJ2-3; the match to TRBD2 covers 7 bases. Germline V gene sequence: CDR1 DFQATT, CDR2 SNEGSKA (reference sequence). V lost 3 bases and J lost 2; bases outside the gene matches: 11. The CDR3 sequence is 16 residues long. CDR3 nucleotide sequence: TGCAGTGCTAGTTATCGCCCTAGCGGAGCCACAGATACGCAGTATTTT. Translating gives CSASYRPSGATDTQYF.

This CDR3 is CASSLGAGATSEQYF. CDR3 bases: TGTGCCAGCAGCTTAGGAGCGGGAGCAACGAGCGAGCAGTACTTC. The chain has TRBV7-9 and TRBJ2-7; 8 bases are a match to TRBD2. J lost 6 bases, V lost 1 base, and 8 bases had no gene match. This CDR3 is 15 amino acids long. Germline CDR1 and CDR2: SEHNR and FQNEAQ (reference sequence).

This clonotype was seen ten or more times. This chain links TRBV7-8 with TRBJ2-7; 14 bases fit TRBD2. Germline loops: CDR1 SGHVS, CDR2 FQNEAQ. This CDR3 region has 16 residues. After removal of 5 bases from V and 3 bases from J, the junction contained 6 bases not matched to a gene. This CDR3 is CASSAEGLAGVYEQYF. The DNA of the CDR3 is TGTGCCAGCAGCGCGGAGGGACTAGCGGGAGTCTACGAGCAGTACTTC.

The gene calls are TRBV21-1 and TRBJ2-7; the table's D call TRBD1 went unverified against the DNA. TRBV21-1 is given as a pseudogene. The CDR3 runs to 14 residues. In DNA, the CDR3 is TGTGCCAGCAGCTCCGTGGACAGGGCCTACGAGCAGTACTTC. Protein: CASSSVDRAYEQYF.